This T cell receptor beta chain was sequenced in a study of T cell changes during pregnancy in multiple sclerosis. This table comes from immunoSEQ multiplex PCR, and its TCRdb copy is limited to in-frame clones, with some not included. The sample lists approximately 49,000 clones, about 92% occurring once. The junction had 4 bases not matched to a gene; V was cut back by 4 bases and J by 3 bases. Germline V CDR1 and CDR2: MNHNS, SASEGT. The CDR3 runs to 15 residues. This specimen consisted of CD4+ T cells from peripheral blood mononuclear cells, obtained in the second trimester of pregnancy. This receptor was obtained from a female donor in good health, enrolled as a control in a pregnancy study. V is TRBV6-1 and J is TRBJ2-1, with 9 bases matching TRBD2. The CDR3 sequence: CASSGLAGDYNEQFF. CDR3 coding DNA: TGTGCCAGCAGTGGATTAGCGGGAGACTACAATGAGCAGTTCTTC.